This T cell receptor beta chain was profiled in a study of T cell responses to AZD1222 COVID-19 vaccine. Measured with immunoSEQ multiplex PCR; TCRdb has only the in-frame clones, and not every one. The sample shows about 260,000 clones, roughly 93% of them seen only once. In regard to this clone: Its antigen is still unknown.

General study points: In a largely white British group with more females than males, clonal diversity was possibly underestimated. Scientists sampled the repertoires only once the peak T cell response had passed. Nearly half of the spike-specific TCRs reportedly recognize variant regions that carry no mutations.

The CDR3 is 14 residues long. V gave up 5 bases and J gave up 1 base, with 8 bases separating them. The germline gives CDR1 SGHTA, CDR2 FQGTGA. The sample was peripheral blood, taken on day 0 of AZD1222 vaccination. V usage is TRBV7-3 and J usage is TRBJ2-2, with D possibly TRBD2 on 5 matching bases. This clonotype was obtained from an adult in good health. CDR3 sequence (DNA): TGTGCCAGCAGCGCACTAGGGAACACCGGGGAGCTGTTTTTT. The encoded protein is CASSALGNTGELFF.